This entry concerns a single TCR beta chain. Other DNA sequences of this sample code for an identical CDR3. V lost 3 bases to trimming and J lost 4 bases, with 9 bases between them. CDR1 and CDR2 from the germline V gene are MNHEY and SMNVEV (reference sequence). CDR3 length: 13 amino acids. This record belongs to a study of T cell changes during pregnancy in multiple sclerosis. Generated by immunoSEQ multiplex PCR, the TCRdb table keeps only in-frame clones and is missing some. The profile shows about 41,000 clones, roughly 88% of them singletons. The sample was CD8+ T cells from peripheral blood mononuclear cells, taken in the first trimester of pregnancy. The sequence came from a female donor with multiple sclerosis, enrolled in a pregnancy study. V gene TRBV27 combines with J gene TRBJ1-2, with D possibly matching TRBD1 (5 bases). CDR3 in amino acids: CASSLGGGYGYTF. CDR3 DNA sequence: TGTGCCAGCAGTTTGGGCGGGGGCTATGGCTACACCTTC.